The source of this TCR beta chain is a study of blood T cells in healthy people across ages (dated by TCRdb to about 2015). Turning to the overall study: In model experiments, template switching captured roughly one uniquely barcoded TCR beta cDNA molecule for every two T cells. For two donors (one aged 18 to 30 and one aged 80 or older), the study analyzed two additional independent replicas of 1 million unique cDNA reads from the same blood draw. To avoid experimental bias, donors of different ages were distributed randomly across sequencing lanes. To track age-related changes in TCR beta repertoire diversity, the study relied on deep sequencing normalized with unique cDNA molecular identifiers. The donors were split into four age groups: young (average around 15 years), middle-aged (about 40), aged (more than 60) and long-lived (about 82). The paper's findings and limits, for the study overall: There was a strong correlation between observed TCR beta diversity and the percentage of naive T cells measured by flow cytometry. Because the CMV infection status of the donors was unknown, age-related changes in expanded clonotypes may potentially have been confounded. Estimates of total diversity from one million sequenced T cells were regarded as lower bounds and underestimates. As age increased, observed TCR beta diversity per million T cells dropped in a roughly linear way, and a significant reduction was already evident by age about 40. Compared with the aged group, more naive CD4+ T cells, fewer expanded clones and increased TCR diversity were shown by the long-lived group, suggesting age selection. Since profiling was done on bulk unsorted PBMCs, naive and antigen-experienced compartments could not be conclusively compared.

V gives up 9 bases and J gives up 3 bases, and the segment between their germline ends measures 14 bases. CDR3 length: 13 amino acids, cysteine to phenylalanine. The read is trimmed to its CDR3 DNA, 39 bases read in frame from base 1. The germline V gene (reference sequence) sets CDR1 to LNHNV and CDR2 to YYDKDF. Donors were 35 to 40 systemically healthy Caucasian individuals from Russia aged roughly 6 to 100 years. Each donor gave ten milliliters of peripheral blood, collected into EDTA-treated Vacutainer tubes. Ficoll-Paque density-gradient centrifugation was used to isolate PBMCs, with at least 6.5 million per sample. Total RNA was extracted from PBMCs with Trizol reagent, with at least 6 micrograms obtained per sample. For every donor, flow cytometry on a PBMC aliquot measured the percentage of naive CD45RAhigh/CD27high T cells. This clonotype appeared a few times. The target of this receptor is not known. The sample holds no much larger clone one base away, and base qualities are not on file.

The library was made by 5' RACE. A second PCR of about 6 to 11 cycles was performed with a sample-barcoded 5' primer and a J-beta primer mix. A unique molecular identifier was introduced onto each TCR beta cDNA molecule by a template-switch 5' adaptor carrying 12 random nucleotides. Each sample yielded at least 2.5 million CDR3-containing paired-end reads. First-strand cDNA was synthesized from all RNA with the Mint cDNA synthesis kit, primed by a TRBC-specific oligonucleotide. After uracil-DNA glycosylase treatment, a first 18-cycle PCR used universal primers M1SS and BC2_uni_R on all cDNA. As for the authors' bioinformatics: For normalization, 1 million high-quality reads were randomly selected from each sample, with every read carrying a distinct molecular identifier. Reads sharing molecular identifiers were discarded rather than binned into consensus sequences. MiTCR, set to a Q25 quality threshold and the strictest error-elimination algorithm, was used for CDR3 identification, clonotype clustering and error correction. A nonparametric unseen species model with Euler transformation was used to estimate a lower bound on total TCR beta diversity. TCRdb reprocessed the public reads (quality trimming at Q25 with fastp, clone calling with MiXCR) and kept in-frame beta chains. CDR3 protein sequences are deduplicated, and each keeps its most common genes and DNA. The V and J calls here are based on TCRdb, not the publication. The sample table holds over 1,500,000 distinct CDR3 sequences, of which approximately 39% were seen once. The ten largest clones capture under 30% of the sample.

This receptor was taken from a human donor in good health. Rearrangement joined TRBV15 to TRBJ2-5; the best D guess is TRBD1, with 6 bases matching. Specimen: blood. This receptor has the CDR3 CATKDSLEETQYF. The sequenced DNA: TGTGCCACAAAGGACAGCTTAGAAGAGACCCAGTACTTC.